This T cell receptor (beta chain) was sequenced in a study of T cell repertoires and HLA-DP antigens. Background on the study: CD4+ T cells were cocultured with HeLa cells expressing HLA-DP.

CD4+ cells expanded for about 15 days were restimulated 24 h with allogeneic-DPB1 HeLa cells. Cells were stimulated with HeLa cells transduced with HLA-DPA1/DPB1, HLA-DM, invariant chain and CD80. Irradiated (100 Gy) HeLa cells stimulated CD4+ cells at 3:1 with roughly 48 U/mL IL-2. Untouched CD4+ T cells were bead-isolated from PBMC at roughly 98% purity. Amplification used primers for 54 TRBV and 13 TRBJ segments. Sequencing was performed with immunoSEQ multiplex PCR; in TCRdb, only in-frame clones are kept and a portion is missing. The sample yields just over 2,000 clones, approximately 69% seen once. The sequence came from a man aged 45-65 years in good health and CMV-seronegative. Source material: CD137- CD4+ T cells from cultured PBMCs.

Written as DNA, the CDR3 is TGTGCCAGCAGCGTTCACCAAGAGACCCAGTACTTC. This gives the protein CASSVHQETQYF. V is TRBV5-4 and J is TRBJ2-5; D call uncertain. With 4 bases removed from V and 0 bases from J, the gap between germline ends came to 4 bases. Germline-derived CDR1 and CDR2 are SGHNT and YYREEE (reference sequence). The CDR3 length is 12 residues.